These T cell receptor beta chains were read from a single sample in a study of blood T cell repertoires in COVID-19. The protocol was immunoSEQ multiplex PCR, while the TCRdb copy is restricted to in-frame clones and leaves out a portion. The sample lists around 230,000 clones, roughly 88% occurring once. The sequencing sample was made of PBMCs or T cells enriched from blood (not recorded which). The receptors derive from a woman in her forties with acute COVID-19. The CDR3 runs from the conserved cysteine through the conserved F or W. A D gene is named only where the DNA matches it firmly. Rows may omit the clone size; those that give it use once, few, many or a size class.

j_call,d_call,clone_size,v_call,cdr3_length,cdr3_nt,cdr3_aa
TRBJ2-6,.,.,TRBV4-3,19,TGCGCCAGCAGCGCGCGGATGACAGGTTTTGACTCTGGGGCCAACGTCCTGACTTTC,CASSARMTGFDSGANVLTF
TRBJ2-5,TRBD1,.,TRBV18,15,TGTGCCAGCTCACCAGCAGGGGGTAGCCAAGAGACCCAGTACTTC,CASSPAGGSQETQYF
TRBJ2-5,TRBD1,.,TRBV24-1,16,TGTGCCACCAGTGACACGGGACAGGGGGTCCAAGAGACCCAGTACTTC,CATSDTGQGVQETQYF
TRBJ1-5,TRBD1,few,TRBV16,16,TGTGCCAGCAGCCGCTTCCGGGACAGAAGCAATCAGCCCCAGCATTTT,CASSRFRDRSNQPQHF
TRBJ2-1,TRBD1,few,TRBV5-1,16,TGCGCCAGCAGCTTGGTCCGTCAGGGGGCAAAGAATGAGCAGTTCTTC,CASSLVRQGAKNEQFF
TRBJ1-2,.,.,TRBV15,14,TGTGCCACCAGCAAGGGACACCAAAACTATGGCTACACCTTC,CATSKGHQNYGYTF
TRBJ2-6,TRBD1,few,TRBV18,19,TGTGCCAGCTCACCATGGAGTCTACAGGGGGCAACTGGGGCCAACGTCCTGACTTTC,CASSPWSLQGATGANVLTF
TRBJ2-3,TRBD2,.,TRBV10-3,15,TGTGCCATCAGAGCCGGGACTAGCGGCACAGATACGCAGTATTTT,CAIRAGTSGTDTQYF
TRBJ1-5,.,.,TRBV19,13,TGTGCCAGTAGTTGGACAGTGAATCAGCCCCAGCATTTT,CASSWTVNQPQHF
TRBJ1-5,.,many,TRBV19,14,TGTGCCAGTCGACAGGCCTTCACTAATCAGCCCCAGCATTTT,CASRQAFTNQPQHF
TRBJ2-1,TRBD1,.,TRBV2,17,TGTGCCAGCAGTGGGATCGGGACAGTCCTAACCTACAATGAGCAGTTCTTC,CASSGIGTVLTYNEQFF
TRBJ1-2,TRBD1,.,TRBV13,16,TGTGCCAGCAGCCTAAACCGGGACAGGGGCGCATATGGCTACACCTTC,CASSLNRDRGAYGYTF
TRBJ2-1,TRBD2,.,TRBV24-1,15,TGTGCCACCAGTGGTACTAGCGGGGCGTACAATGAGCAGTTCTTC,CATSGTSGAYNEQFF
TRBJ2-2,.,.,TRBV19,12,TGTGCCAGTAGTATCAGATCCGGGGAGCTGTTTTTT,CASSIRSGELFF
TRBJ1-2,TRBD1,.,TRBV7-9,16,TGTGCCAGCAGCCGAGATCTCCCGGACAGGGGAAATGGCTACACCTTC,CASSRDLPDRGNGYTF
TRBJ2-5,.,.,TRBV10-1,15,TGCGCCAGCAGTGAGTCGGCCCTACCAGGAGAGACCCAGTACTTC,CASSESALPGETQYF
TRBJ1-3,.,few,TRBV18,16,TGTGCCAGCTCACCCGAGAATACAGGCCCTGGAAACACCATATATTTT,CASSPENTGPGNTIYF
TRBJ1-4,.,.,TRBV7-8,15,TGTGCCAGCAGCTTAGTGACAGGAACGACGGAAAAACTGTTTTTT,CASSLVTGTTEKLFF
TRBJ1-4,TRBD1,.,TRBV3-1/TRBV3-2,14,TGTGCCAGCAGCCAACAGGGACAGGGTGAAAAACTGTTTTTT,CASSQQGQGEKLFF
TRBJ1-5,.,few,TRBV11-2,16,TGTGCGAGCAGCGATCGAAACGGTCAGGGCAATCAGCCCCAGCATTTT,CASSDRNGQGNQPQHF
TRBJ2-3,TRBD2,.,TRBV11-2,20,TGTGCCAGCAGCTTAGAGGGACTAGCGGGGGGGCTTTATTGGGCAGATACGCAGTATTTT,CASSLEGLAGGLYWADTQYF
TRBJ1-2,TRBD1,.,TRBV7-2,14,TGTGCCAGCAGCTTGGGGTGGACAGGGTTTGGCTACACCTTC,CASSLGWTGFGYTF
TRBJ1-1,.,.,TRBV19,14,TGTGCCAGTAGTATAGCGACAGGAGTCACTGAAGCTTTCTTT,CASSIATGVTEAFF
TRBJ1-1,TRBD1,.,TRBV12-5,17,TGTGCTAGTGGTTTGATGACAGGGGGTAACAGTGGGACTGAAGCTTTCTTT,CASGLMTGGNSGTEAFF
TRBJ1-4,.,.,TRBV5-8,16,TGTGCCAGCAGCTCCGGTCGAGTTGCAACTAATGAAAAACTGTTTTTT,CASSSGRVATNEKLFF
TRBJ2-5,TRBD2,.,TRBV6-2/TRBV6-3,21,TGTGCCAGCAGTTCACCTTATACCCGGGACTTGAGCGGGAAACCTTGGGAGACCCAGTACTTC,CASSSPYTRDLSGKPWETQYF
TRBJ2-7,.,.,TRBV5-4,15,TGTGCCAGCAGCTTCCTCCCAGGGGCCACCTACGAGCAGTACTTC,CASSFLPGATYEQYF
TRBJ1-1,.,.,TRBV6-5,14,TGTGCCAGCACCAAGCGGGGGGAGAACACTGAAGCTTTCTTT,CASTKRGENTEAFF
TRBJ2-7,.,.,TRBV19,14,TGTGCCAGTAGTCCGGACAGCAGCTCCTACGAGCAGTACTTC,CASSPDSSSYEQYF
TRBJ1-1,TRBD1,.,TRBV5-6,15,TGTGCCAGCAGCTACGGGACAGTCTTTTACACTGAAGCTTTCTTT,CASSYGTVFYTEAFF
TRBJ2-7,.,.,TRBV29-1,12,TGCAGCGTTGCGGACTTCGCCTACGAGCAGTACTTC,CSVADFAYEQYF
TRBJ1-1,.,.,TRBV7-9,14,TGTGCCAGCAGCTTTCAGGGAAAGAACACTGAAGCTTTCTTT,CASSFQGKNTEAFF
TRBJ1-2,.,.,TRBV27,14,TGTGCCAGCAGTTTGGGGGGGGCCAACTATGGCTACACCTTC,CASSLGGANYGYTF
TRBJ2-1,TRBD2,.,TRBV5-1,16,TGCGCCAGCAGCTTGGCTAGCGGGGGGGCCTACAATGAGCAGTTCTTC,CASSLASGGAYNEQFF
TRBJ1-1,.,once,TRBV27,13,TGTGCCAGCAGTTTCCAGGAGAACACTGAAGCTTTCTTT,CASSFQENTEAFF
TRBJ1-3,TRBD1,once,TRBV5-1,15,TGCGCCAGCAGCCGGGACAGGGGGCCTGGAAACACCATATATTTT,CASSRDRGPGNTIYF
TRBJ1-1,.,.,TRBV15,14,TGTGCCACCAGCAGAGGAACGGGCAGGGGTGAAGCTTTCTTT,CATSRGTGRGEAFF
TRBJ2-3,.,.,TRBV5-8,16,TGTGCCAGCAGACTGATGGGAGGGGGTGGCACAGATACGCAGTATTTT,CASRLMGGGGTDTQYF
TRBJ2-2,TRBD1,.,TRBV6-5,13,TGTGCCAGCAGTCGACAGGGCACCGGGGAGCTGTTTTTT,CASSRQGTGELFF
TRBJ1-6,.,.,TRBV15,17,TGTGCCACCAGCAGAGGTACAGGGTCCGGGGTTAATTCACCCCTCCACTTT,CATSRGTGSGVNSPLHF
TRBJ1-4,.,.,TRBV7-9,15,TGTGCCAGCAGCCCCGGTACTGGGGGGGCTGAAAAACTGTTTTTT,CASSPGTGGAEKLFF
TRBJ2-1,.,.,TRBV5-1,11,TGCGCCAGCAGTTCAGGGATTGAGCAGTTCTTC,CASSSGIEQFF
TRBJ1-1,.,.,TRBV3-1/TRBV3-2,14,TGTGCCAGCAGCCAAGAGGGGAGGAACACTGAAGCTTTCTTT,CASSQEGRNTEAFF
TRBJ1-2,TRBD1,.,TRBV5-8,15,TGTGCCAGCAGCCTGGGACAGCTTATTTCGTCTGGCTACACCTTC,CASSLGQLISSGYTF
TRBJ1-6,.,.,TRBV7-8,15,TGTGCCAGCAGCTCAACAGGGAACGCGGATTCACCCCTCCACTTT,CASSSTGNADSPLHF
TRBJ1-1,TRBD1,.,TRBV27,13,TGTGCCAGCATAAGCTACGAAGGGACAGGGGCTTTCTTT,CASISYEGTGAFF
TRBJ1-2,TRBD1,once,TRBV12-3/TRBV12-4,11,TGTGCCAGCAGTACAGGGGTCGGCTACACCTTC,CASSTGVGYTF
TRBJ1-3,.,.,TRBV14,14,TGTGCCAGCAGCCAACCGAGCTCTGGAAACACCATATATTTT,CASSQPSSGNTIYF
TRBJ1-2,TRBD1,once,TRBV12-3/TRBV12-4,13,TGTGCCAGCAGTGCTACAGGGGCCTATGGCTACACCTTC,CASSATGAYGYTF
TRBJ1-3,.,.,TRBV12-3/TRBV12-4,13,TGTGCCATCCTAACAGGGTATGGAAACACCATATATTTT,CAILTGYGNTIYF
TRBJ1-1,.,.,TRBV30,12,TGTGCCTGGGGGGCTTCGGGCACTGAAGCTTTCTTT,CAWGASGTEAFF
TRBJ2-4,TRBD1,.,TRBV28,14,TGTGCCAGCAGTCAGGACAGGGTTCGTAACATTCAGTACTTC,CASSQDRVRNIQYF
TRBJ1-1,TRBD1,.,TRBV7-2,15,TGTGCCAGCAGCTCGAAGGACAGGGGGTACACTGAAGCTTTCTTT,CASSSKDRGYTEAFF
TRBJ1-4,TRBD1,.,TRBV6-1,19,TGTGCCAGCAGTGGCCGATTCCGGGACAGGGAGGCAACTAATGAAAAACTGTTTTTT,CASSGRFRDREATNEKLFF
TRBJ2-1,.,once,TRBV3-1/TRBV3-2,14,TGTGCCAGCAGCCAGGGGCCCCGCAAAGAAGAGCAGTTCTTC,CASSQGPRKEEQFF
TRBJ2-1,TRBD2,.,TRBV10-1,15,TGCGCCAGCAGTGTGGGGACTAGCGGGGGAAATGAGCAGTTCTTC,CASSVGTSGGNEQFF
TRBJ1-2,TRBD1,.,TRBV6-5,13,TGTGCCAGCAGCCGATCCCAGGGGGGTGGCTACACCTTC,CASSRSQGGGYTF
TRBJ2-2,TRBD2,.,TRBV2,14,TGTGCCAGCCGGACTAGCCCGAACACCGGGGAGCTGTTTTTT,CASRTSPNTGELFF
TRBJ1-6,.,.,TRBV6-2/TRBV6-3,14,TGTGCCAGCAGCCCTACAGGGAGTAATTCACCCCTCCACTTT,CASSPTGSNSPLHF